This paragraph covers one TCR beta chain sequence. The junction had 2 bases not matched to a gene; V was cut back by 5 bases and J by 3 bases. Germline V gene sequence: CDR1 MNHEY, CDR2 SMNVEV (reference sequence). The CDR3 runs to 13 residues. The method was immunoSEQ multiplex PCR; TCRdb's version includes in-frame clones alone and lacks a portion of them. Of approximately 240,000 clones listed, approximately 81% are singletons. The entry originates in a study of blood T cell repertoires in COVID-19. What was sequenced was peripheral blood. V and J are TRBV27 and TRBJ1-1; 8 bases align to TRBD1. This TCR was sampled from a man in his fifties who had recovered from COVID-19. The CDR3 protein is CASSLDRDTEAFF. CDR3 nucleotides: TGTGCCAGCAGTCTGGACAGGGACACTGAAGCTTTCTTT.